A single sample gave rise to the 23 T cell receptor beta chains below, sequenced in a study of blood T cell repertoires in COVID-19. The table came from immunoSEQ multiplex PCR; TCRdb's copy has only in-frame clones and leaves some out. Of about 400,000 clones in the sample, 87% were seen once. The specimen sequenced was PBMCs or T cells enriched from blood (not recorded which). Receptor source: a young woman with acute COVID-19.

This chain uses TRBV5-1 with TRBJ2-7; tentative D call: TRBD1 (5 bases). Germline assignment: CDR1 SGHRS and CDR2 YFSETQ. The CDR3 has 13 residues. Trimming took off 2 bases at V and 6 bases at J, with 12 bases between the two ends. The DNA of the CDR3 is TGCGCCAGCAGCTTCTTCACGGACACCGAGCAGTACTTC. It encodes CASSFFTDTEQYF.

This sequence joins TRBV6-5 and TRBJ1-4, with TRBD1 matching over 8 bases. V was clipped by 2 bases and J by 5 bases; unmatched bases: 7. CDR1 and CDR2 (germline): MNHEY, SVGAGI. This CDR3 is built from 16 residues. CDR3 protein: CASSYGGGQGNEKLFF. The CDR3 DNA is TGTGCCAGCAGTTACGGGGGAGGACAGGGCAATGAAAAACTGTTTTTT.

CDR3 sequence: CASGRVTEAFF. In DNA form, the CDR3 reads TGTGCCAGCGGGCGGGTCACTGAAGCTTTCTTT. The chain has TRBV9 and TRBJ1-1; no clear D. This CDR3 has 11 residues. Trimming cost V 7 bases and J 4 bases, with 8 bases left between them. Germline CDR1 is SGDLS and CDR2 is YYNGEE.

This clone was recorded once. The V call is TRBV15, the J call TRBJ1-1; D is possibly TRBD1 (5 bases). This CDR3 region has 12 residues. Trimming left V 11 bases short and J 1 base short, with 11 bases between. Germline loops: CDR1 LNHNV, CDR2 YYDKDF (reference sequence). The CDR3 loop reads CASGHQNTEAFF. The CDR3 DNA reads TGTGCCTCCGGACACCAGAACACTGAAGCTTTCTTT.

This chain uses TRBV6-2 or TRBV6-3 with TRBJ2-7, with a weak D call TRBD1 (6 bases). From germline, CDR1 is MNHEY and CDR2 SVGEGT. The CDR3 sequence is 14 residues long. V shed 0 bases and J shed 6 bases, with 12 bases lying between them. CDR3 loop: CASSYSTGFSEQYF. As DNA, the CDR3 is TGTGCCAGCAGTTACTCGACAGGATTCTCCGAGCAGTACTTC.

The chain links TRBV19 to TRBJ1-1; possible D gene TRBD1, 5 bases. The germline V and J ends were trimmed by 5 bases and 1 base, with 8 bases remaining between them. The CDR3 has 13 amino acids. The V gene's germline CDR1 is LNHDA and CDR2 SQIVND (reference sequence). The CDR3 region has the DNA TGTGCCAGTAGTTGGCAGGGGAACACTGAAGCTTTCTTT. It translates to CASSWQGNTEAFF.

The V and J genes are TRBV7-2 and TRBJ2-7, with D maybe TRBD1 (5 bases). CDR3 length equals 12 residues. CDR1 is SGHTA and CDR2 is FQGNSA in the germline V gene. Trimming shortened V by 5 bases and J by 0 bases, and 5 bases separated the two germline ends. CDR3 sequence: CASSDSSYEQYF. In DNA, the CDR3 is TGTGCCAGCAGCGACAGCTCCTACGAGCAGTACTTC.

The chain carries TRBV7-8 and TRBJ1-1; no firm D call. V was trimmed by 2 bases and J by 0 bases, leaving 10 bases between them. Germline V CDR1 and CDR2: SGHVS, FQNEAQ. The CDR3 is 15 residues long. This CDR3 is CASSLSNRMNTEAFF. For the CDR3, the DNA is TGTGCCAGCAGCTTATCGAACAGAATGAACACTGAAGCTTTCTTT. The whole variable domain, remainder taken from reference TRBV7-8 and TRBJ1-1, is GAGVSQSPRYKVAKRGQDVALRCDPISGHVSLFWYQQALGQGPEFLTYFQNEAQLDKSGLPSDRFFAERPEGSVSTLKIQRTQQEDSAVYLCASSLSNRMNTEAFFGQGTRLTVV.

V and J are TRBV30 and TRBJ2-4, with D maybe TRBD1 (6 bases). CDR1 and CDR2 from the germline V gene are GTSNPN and SVGIG (reference sequence). The CDR3 has 18 residues. The V end lost 4 bases, the J end lost 8 bases, and 30 bases lay between the germline ends. CDR3 DNA sequence: TGTGCCTGGAAAAACCCCTATCTTCCAGGGGTTAAAAAAGACATTCAGTACTTC. It codes for CAWKNPYLPGVKKDIQYF.

The chain is built from TRBV10-3 and TRBJ2-3; TRBD2 aligns across 7 bases. The CDR3 is 15 amino acids. Germline V gene lookup returns CDR1 ENHRY and CDR2 SYGVKD. With 6 bases clipped from V and 1 base from J, the junction kept 7 bases outside the gene matches. CDR3 region: CAIRGGELRTDTQYF. The CDR3 DNA reads as TGTGCCATCAGGGGGGGGGAGTTGCGCACAGATACGCAGTATTTT.

The rearrangement joins TRBV28 to TRBJ2-7, with TRBD1 matching 8 bases. Per the germline V gene, CDR1 is MDHEN and CDR2 is SYDVKM. The CDR3 has 10 amino acids. Here the CDR3 reads CGTGRYEQYF. CDR3 in DNA: TGTGGGACAGGGAGATACGAGCAGTACTTC. Looking up the rest from reference TRBV28 and TRBJ2-7 gives the full variable domain: DVKVTQSSRYLVKRTGEKVFLECVQDMDHENMFWYRQDPGLGLRLIYFSYDVKMKEKGDIPEGYSVSREKKERFSLILESASTNQTSMYLCGTGRYEQYFGPGTRLTVT.

This clone turned up a few times. V gene TRBV29-1 combines with J gene TRBJ2-2, with TRBD1 matching 10 bases. The V and J ends lost 7 bases and 4 bases, in that order; junction bases with no gene match: 6. The CDR3 loop spans 14 amino acids. CDR1 is SQVTM and CDR2 is ANQGSEA in the germline V gene. The CDR3 nucleotides read TGCAGCGGGGGACAGGGGCTATCCACCGGGGAGCTGTTTTTT. Translating gives CSGGQGLSTGELFF.

The chain recombines TRBV9 with TRBJ2-1; D is possibly TRBD2 (6 bases). The V end lost 1 base, the J end lost 0 bases, and 17 bases lay between the germline ends. Germline values: CDR1 SGDLS, CDR2 YYNGEE. There are 18 residues in the CDR3. CDR3 coding DNA: TGTGCCAGCAGCGTACCCTCAAGCGGGCGCCTCTCCTACAATGAGCAGTTCTTC. This encodes CASSVPSSGRLSYNEQFF. Complete variable domain (other parts from reference TRBV9 and TRBJ2-1): DSGVTQTPKHLITATGQRVTLRCSPRSGDLSVYWYQQSLDQGLQFLIQYYNGEERAKGNILERFSAQQFPDLHSELNLSSLELGDSALYFCASSVPSSGRLSYNEQFFGPGTRLTVL.

In this sample, this clone turned up once. The CDR3 reads CASSLVTGYSNQPQHF. CDR3 in DNA: TGTGCCAGCAGCTTAGTTACAGGCTATAGCAATCAGCCCCAGCATTTT. The chain links TRBV11-2 to TRBJ1-5; weak D call: TRBD1 (5 bases). CDR3 length: 16 amino acids. The germline V and J ends were trimmed by 1 base and 0 bases, with 10 bases remaining between them. Germline CDR1 is SGHAT and CDR2 is FQNNGV.

CDR3 in amino acids: CASSLERNYEQYF. The CDR3 DNA sequence: TGTGCCAGCAGCTTAGAGCGTAACTACGAGCAGTACTTC. This chain joins TRBV7-7 and TRBJ2-7; D is undetermined. V was shortened by 1 base and J by 3 bases, with 7 bases between the two germline ends. The CDR3 spans 13 residues. The germline V gene has CDR1 SSHAT and CDR2 FNYEAQ (reference sequence).

The rearrangement joins TRBV7-9 to TRBJ2-1; 13 bases line up with TRBD2. The CDR3 totals 15 residues. J lost 8 bases, V lost 5 bases, and 6 bases had no gene match. Per the germline V gene, CDR1 is SEHNR and CDR2 is FQNEAQ (reference sequence). CDR3: CASSRTSGGADEQFF. CDR3 sequence (DNA): TGTGCCAGCAGCCGCACTAGCGGGGGGGCGGATGAGCAGTTCTTC.

This clone was picked up one time. This CDR3 is CASSSGDTQYF. Here the CDR3 DNA reads TGTGCCAGTAGTTCCGGGGATACGCAGTATTTT. This chain connects TRBV19 to TRBJ2-3; unclear D gene. The CDR3 is made up of 11 amino acids. V shed 5 bases and J shed 6 bases, with 6 bases lying between them. Germline values: CDR1 LNHDA, CDR2 SQIVND (reference sequence).

The genes are TRBV3-1 (or the pseudogene TRBV3-2) and TRBJ1-6; TRBD1 aligns across 9 bases. CDR3 length: 15 residues. After removal of 4 bases from V and 8 bases from J, the junction contained 6 bases not matched to a gene. The germline gives CDR1 LGHDT, CDR2 YNNKEL (reference sequence). The CDR3 loop is CASSPGTGRYSPLHF. Here the CDR3 DNA reads TGTGCCAGCAGCCCCGGGACAGGGAGATATTCACCCCTCCACTTT.

The CDR3 bases are TGCAGCGTAGTCTTGCTACAAACCCTCGGGGATGAGCAGTTCTTC. It specifies CSVVLLQTLGDEQFF. This sequence joins TRBV29-1 and TRBJ2-1, with D possibly TRBD2 on 5 matching bases. The CDR3 has 15 residues. Germline V gene sequence: CDR1 SQVTM, CDR2 ANQGSEA. Trimming removed 6 bases from V and 8 bases from J, with 23 bases in between.

CDR3 nucleotides: TGTGCCAGCGGGGGGGCAGCAACTAATGAAAAACTGTTTTTT. Translated: CASGGAATNEKLFF. The genes are TRBV6-5 and TRBJ1-4; weak D call: TRBD1 (6 bases). V lost 8 bases and J lost 0, with 10 bases in between. The CDR3 sequence is 14 residues long. Germline V CDR1 and CDR2: MNHEY, SVGAGI.

This chain joins TRBV9 and TRBJ2-1; D is unresolved. V was shortened by 0 bases and J by 10 bases, with 5 bases between the two germline ends. This CDR3 is built from 11 residues. Germline V gene data show CDR1 as SGDLS and CDR2 as YYNGEE. The CDR3 loop is CASSVAREQFF. CDR3 in DNA: TGTGCCAGCAGCGTAGCCAGAGAGCAGTTCTTC.

CDR3 DNA: TGTGCCAGCAGCCAAGGGACAGCGAACACCGGGGAGCTGTTTTTT. This codes for CASSQGTANTGELFF. The V gene is TRBV3-1 (or the pseudogene TRBV3-2), the J gene TRBJ2-2; D might be TRBD1 (6 bases). V gave up 1 base and J gave up 0 bases, with 6 bases separating them. The CDR3 has 15 residues. Germline CDR1 reads LGHDT; CDR2 reads YNNKEL (reference sequence).

The J gene is TRBJ1-2, the V gene TRBV5-4; 7 nucleotides agree with TRBD1. This CDR3 has 13 residues. V gave up 0 bases and J gave up 8 bases; unmatched junction bases: 4. CDR1 and CDR2 from the germline V gene are SGHNT and YYREEE (reference sequence). CDR3 bases: TGTGCCAGCAGCTTGGGTAGGGGGCAAGGCTACACCTTC. It codes for CASSLGRGQGYTF.